These T cell receptor beta chains were read from a single sample in a study. TCRdb redid the calling of the 5' RACE reads with MiXCR, one entry per CDR3 protein. The data contain about 6,600 distinct CDR3 sequences, approximately 60% of them seen just once; the ten biggest clones take up over 4%. Sequencing was done on a sample of tumor-infiltrating memory CD4+ T cells sorted from the breast tumor. These TCRs come from a female donor with breast cancer. The CDR3 runs from the conserved cysteine through the conserved F or W. D genes are given only for firm matches. Not all rows give a size; the values are once, few, many and, for expanded clones, a class.

abundance,j_gene,v_gene,d_gene,CDR3nt,CDR3aa
few,TRBJ1-1,TRBV20-1,TRBD1,TGCAGTGCTGGGGGGACAGCCAACACTGAAGCTTTCTTT,CSAGGTANTEAFF
.,TRBJ1-2,TRBV12-3/TRBV12-4,.,TGTGCCAGCAGTTTCCGGCCATACTATGGCTACACCTTC,CASSFRPYYGYTF
once,TRBJ2-1,TRBV29-1,.,TGCAGCGTTGAAAATCGGCGGATGAATGAGCAGTTCTTC,CSVENRRMNEQFF
.,TRBJ2-6,TRBV7-8,.,TGTGCCAGCAGCTTAAACCCTGGGGCCAACGTCCTGACTTTC,CASSLNPGANVLTF
.,TRBJ2-1,TRBV7-2,TRBD2,TGTGCCAGCAGCTCAAGATGGAGCGGGAGGAAAAATGAGCAGTTCTTC,CASSSRWSGRKNEQFF
.,TRBJ1-4,TRBV7-9,TRBD1,TGTGCCAGCAGCTCGACCTCCGGGACAGGAGATGAAAAACTGTTTTTT,CASSSTSGTGDEKLFF
once,TRBJ1-4,TRBV15,.,TGTGCCACCAGCAGAGCTCAAACCCTTCCCAGGTTACTGTTTTTT,CATSRAQTLPRLLFF
.,TRBJ2-1,TRBV15,.,TGTGCCACCAGCAGAGCTGGGTTGACCGACAATGAGCAGTTCTTC,CATSRAGLTDNEQFF
.,TRBJ1-1,TRBV29-1,TRBD1,TGCAGCGTGTCCCGGGACAGGGGGCAAGCTTTCTTT,CSVSRDRGQAFF
.,TRBJ2-3,TRBV7-3,.,TGTGCCAGCAGCTTAAGCGGACGTAGCACAGATACGCAGTATTTT,CASSLSGRSTDTQYF
.,TRBJ2-3,TRBV12-3/TRBV12-4,.,TGTGCCAGCAGTTTGGAGGTTGCAGATACGCAGTATTTT,CASSLEVADTQYF